A few counts support the clone carrying this TCR beta chain. What it binds is unknown. This record belongs to a study of regulatory T cells in long-lasting Graves disease. About the study: In persistent Graves' disease, antithyroid drugs had been taken for over 5 years and TSH receptor antibodies stayed positive. Broader study findings: More public clonotypes were shared by persistent patients (2,741) than by new patients (roughly 1,000). Investigators studied peripheral blood only, not thyroid tissue.

Time point given: persistent/refractory GD, antithyroid drugs over 5 years with positive TRAb. Scientists built the TCR library using RNA that was extracted from PBMCs. Building of the TCR beta libraries involved iRepertoire HTBI primers and Arm-PCR of CDR3 regions. TCRdb re-called the multiplex PCR reads through MiXCR, storing one row per CDR3 protein. The sample holds approximately 470,000 distinct CDR3 sequences, roughly 20% seen once. CDR1 and CDR2 (germline): DFQATT, SNEGSKA (reference sequence). CDR3 length equals 13 residues. With V trimmed by 6 bases and J by 4 bases, 4 bases remained unmatched.

This rearrangement joins TRBV20-1 to TRBJ1-5; 9 bases are shared with TRBD1. The clonotype was recovered from a female donor with Graves disease. Material: peripheral blood mononuclear cells (PBMCs), obtained when the disease was refractory, from a patient treated with antithyroid drugs. CDR3 residues: CSADRGSNQPQHF. In nucleotides, the CDR3 is TGCAGTGCGGACAGGGGTAGTAATCAGCCCCAGCATTTT.